A single sample is the source of the 20 T cell receptor beta chains below, sequenced in a study of T-cell memory formation after mild COVID-19. Each CDR3 protein gets one entry after TCRdb re-called the 5' RACE reads with MiXCR. In the table there are approximately 340,000 distinct CDR3 sequences, about 16% of which are singletons. Sequencing was done on a sample of PBMCs or a T cell subset sorted from them (not recorded which). The receptors were gathered from a young man who had mild COVID-19 (a few samples of this study predate the infection). Cell type and time point are not known.

The V and J genes are TRBV4-3 and TRBJ2-1; 9 bases are a match to TRBD1. J was trimmed by 9 bases and V by 0 bases; bases with no gene match: 9. This CDR3 has 16 amino acids. Germline V lookup: CDR1 LGHNA, CDR2 YSLEER. Written as DNA, the CDR3 is TGCGCCAGCAGCCAAGATTCCAGGACAGGGGAATTTGAGCAGTTCTTC. It is translated as CASSQDSRTGEFEQFF.

The sample holds a few counts of this clonotype. The chain's CDR3 is CATSSPGQGIYEQYF. In nucleotides, the CDR3 is TGTGCCACCAGCAGCCCGGGACAGGGGATTTACGAGCAGTACTTC. The chain employs TRBV15 and TRBJ2-7, with 10 bases matching TRBD1. V was clipped by 3 bases and J by 4 bases; unmatched bases: 6. The CDR3 loop spans 15 amino acids. The germline gives CDR1 LNHNV, CDR2 YYDKDF (reference sequence).

The V call is TRBV2, the J call TRBJ2-3; a weak D match, TRBD1 (5 bases). The V gene's germline CDR1 is SNHLY and CDR2 FYNNEI. V lost 6 bases and J 0 bases, leaving 13 bases between the germline ends. The CDR3 runs 15 residues. The chain's CDR3 is CASSGQGTSTDTQYF. DNA for the CDR3: TGTGCCAGCAGCGGCCAGGGTACAAGCACAGATACGCAGTATTTT.

This clonotype was seen many times. This chain links TRBV6-2 or TRBV6-3 with TRBJ2-7; weak D call: TRBD1 (6 bases). The CDR3 contains 15 residues. Per germline, CDR1 MNHEY and CDR2 SVGEGT. Trimming left V 6 bases short and J 5 bases short, with 20 bases between. The CDR3 here is CASSTGSWHLDEQYV. DNA of the CDR3: TGTGCCAGCAGCACAGGGTCGTGGCACTTGGACGAGCAGTACGTC.

This clonotype was counted many times. The rearrangement joins TRBV5-1 to TRBJ2-5; D unclear. This CDR3 region has 17 residues. Germline CDR1 SGHRS, CDR2 YFSETQ. V was cut by 0 bases and J by 2 bases, with 17 bases left in between. This chain's CDR3 is CASSLEVRRVVQETQYF. The CDR3 nucleotides are TGCGCCAGCAGCTTGGAAGTCCGACGTGTGGTTCAAGAGACCCAGTACTTC.

The V and J genes are TRBV4-2 and TRBJ2-2, with 8 bases aligning to TRBD1. The CDR3 extends over 16 amino acids. Germline CDR1 reads LGHNA; CDR2 reads YNFKEQ. Losses at the gene ends were 0 bases for V and 5 bases for J; bases not matched to a gene: 5. The CDR3 nucleotides are TGTGCCAGCAGCCAAGATGCAGGGGGCGCAACCGGGGAGCTGTTTTTT. Translation gives CASSQDAGGATGELFF.

V gene TRBV21-1 combines with J gene TRBJ2-7; the table's D gene call, TRBD2, was not cross checked with the DNA. TRBV21-1 is recorded as a pseudogene. The CDR3 runs 12 residues. Written as DNA, the CDR3 is TGTGCCAGCAGACTGAGGGCCTACGAGCAGTACGTC. Protein: CASRLRAYEQYV.

This chain links TRBV14 with TRBJ2-3; D possibly corresponds to TRBD2 (6 bases). Germline CDR1 and CDR2: SGHDN and FVKESK. V lost 4 bases and J 0 bases, leaving 11 bases between the germline ends. The CDR3 contains 15 residues. CDR3 loop: CASSPGVLSTDTQYF. The CDR3 nucleotides read TGTGCCAGCAGCCCGGGAGTTTTAAGCACAGATACGCAGTATTTT.

The V and J genes are TRBV9 and TRBJ2-5, with 7 positions matching TRBD2. This CDR3 is built from 16 residues. Germline lookup yields CDR1 SGDLS and CDR2 YYNGEE. Unmatched junction bases numbered 14, after V lost 4 bases and J lost 5 bases. The CDR3 protein is CASSPTPSGGTETQYF. DNA for the CDR3: TGTGCCAGCAGCCCGACCCCTTCCGGGGGGACCGAGACCCAGTACTTC.

This clonotype was seen more than once but under ten times. The chain is built from TRBV7-3 and TRBJ2-3; D remains ambiguous. From germline, CDR1 is SGHTA and CDR2 FQGTGA. Trimming removed 6 bases at V and 5 bases at J, with 12 bases between. The CDR3 sequence is 13 residues long. As DNA, the CDR3 is TGTGCCAGCAGTGGGCGGATCGGAGATACGCAGTATTTT. Protein sequence: CASSGRIGDTQYF.

This clonotype was seen a handful of times. The chain recombines TRBV7-8 with TRBJ2-5; 10 nucleotides match TRBD2. Trimming cost V 3 bases and J 3 bases; bases outside gene matches: 7. CDR1 is SGHVS and CDR2 is FQNEAQ in the germline V gene. CDR3 length equals 16 residues. This CDR3 reads CASSFPPSGGKETQYF. In nucleotides, the CDR3 is TGTGCCAGCAGCTTCCCCCCTAGCGGGGGAAAAGAGACCCAGTACTTC.

The rearrangement uses TRBV7-9 and TRBJ2-5; perhaps TRBD2 as D (6 bases). The CDR3 extends over 18 amino acids. V lost 4 bases, J lost 1 base, and 22 bases lay in between. Germline V gives CDR1 SEHNR, CDR2 FQNEAQ (reference sequence). This chain's CDR3 is CASSSTTEVLRGQETQYF. The CDR3 DNA reads TGTGCCAGCAGCTCCACGACGGAAGTATTGCGGGGCCAAGAGACCCAGTACTTC.

The chain combines TRBV20-1 with TRBJ2-5, with TRBD2 matching over 10 bases. The germline V gene encodes CDR1 DFQATT and CDR2 SNEGSKA (reference sequence). The V gene end was trimmed by 1 base and the J gene end by 3 bases; junction bases not matched to a gene: 5. The CDR3 has 15 amino acids. The CDR3 bases are TGCAGTGCTAGAGGCGCCGGGACTAGCGAAGAGACCCAGTACTTC. Protein: CSARGAGTSEETQYF.

This chain links TRBV6-5 with TRBJ2-2, with 8 bases matching TRBD2. J gave up 3 bases and V 1 base, and 1 base lay outside the gene matches. The germline CDR1 and CDR2 sequences are MNHEY and SVGAGI. This CDR3 has 15 amino acids. CDR3: CASSYYGGDTGELFF. CDR3 DNA sequence: TGTGCCAGCAGTTACTACGGGGGGGACACCGGGGAGCTGTTTTTT.

The chain is built from TRBV5-1 and TRBJ2-7; 7 bases agree with TRBD2. The CDR3 consists of 14 residues. CDR1 is SGHRS, CDR2 YFSETQ, per germline. The junction had 7 bases not matched to a gene; V was cut back by 3 bases and J by 4 bases. CDR3: CASSSRGGPYEQYF. CDR3 bases: TGCGCCAGCAGCTCCCGCGGGGGTCCTTACGAGCAGTACTTC.

The chain combines TRBV3-1 with TRBJ1-1; TRBD1 matches 7 bases. V lost 5 bases and J lost 0; bases outside the gene matches: 6. Germline V lookup: CDR1 LGHDT, CDR2 YNNKEL (reference sequence). This CDR3 spans 15 amino acids. CDR3 in DNA: TGTGCCAGCAGCGAACCGGGACAGATGAACACTGAAGCTTTCTTT. Translation: CASSEPGQMNTEAFF.

This chain connects TRBV7-2 to TRBJ1-1, with a weak D call TRBD1 (5 bases). CDR1 and CDR2 from the germline V gene are SGHTA and FQGNSA. The V end lost 3 bases, the J end lost 1 base, and 9 bases lay between the germline ends. CDR3 length: 14 amino acids. The CDR3 DNA is TGTGCCAGCAGCTTCGGGGGGGAGAACACTGAAGCTTTCTTT. This sequence encodes CASSFGGENTEAFF.

This clonotype was counted ten times or more. The rearrangement joins TRBV12-3 or TRBV12-4 to TRBJ2-3; weak D call: TRBD1 (6 bases). The CDR3 totals 12 residues. The V end was cut by 4 bases, the J end by 4 bases, with 6 bases between. The CDR3 DNA is TGTGCCAGCAGTTGGGGGCCAGATACGCAGTATTTT. Protein product: CASSWGPDTQYF.

This chain links TRBV29-1 with TRBJ2-4; D may correspond to TRBD1 or TRBD2 (5 bases each). The CDR3 has 14 amino acids. The V gene's germline CDR1 is SQVTM and CDR2 ANQGSEA. With 4 bases removed from V and 0 bases from J, the gap between germline ends came to 10 bases. The CDR3 region has the DNA TGCAGCGTTGGAGGGGCGCAAGCCAAAAACATTCAGTACTTC. Translation: CSVGGAQAKNIQYF.

V and J are TRBV11-2 and TRBJ2-2; D gene ambiguous. CDR3 length equals 15 residues. Trimming took off 7 bases at V and 2 bases at J, with 14 bases between the two ends. CDR1 and CDR2 (germline): SGHAT, FQNNGV. The CDR3 region is CASTPRATNTGELFF. The CDR3 DNA sequence: TGTGCCAGCACCCCCCGCGCGACCAACACCGGGGAGCTGTTTTTT.